This section outlines one T cell receptor (beta chain) sequence together with its context. This clone's antigen is unknown. No base qualities exist here, and no much larger clone lies one base off it. The cohort comprised some 730 healthy bone marrow donors. All cohort members were sampled while nominally healthy, although unrecorded immune exposures were likely present. The donor tested CMV seropositive and was one of the 289 seropositive cohort members. Every donor gave a peripheral blood sample, and the peripheral blood mononuclear cells from that sample were used for TCR beta sequencing. The Qiagen DNeasy Blood Extraction Kit was used to extract genomic DNA from the blood cell samples. The data originate from a study of cytomegalovirus exposure and HLA in healthy donors (dated by TCRdb to 2016 to 2017). In the study overall: An earlier analysis of approximately 640 of the donors reported 250 to 350 Gb of sequence data and some 100 million unique TCR beta sequences from roughly 180 million T cells. On average, 235,054 unique TCR beta nucleotide sequences were sequenced per donor among a few hundred genotyped donors of the cohort, with 15% to 20% of those sequences being non-productive. Roughly 300 gigabases of sequencing data and around 85 million unique TCR sequences made up an early release that covered several hundred HLA-typed donors. An earlier analysis of 587 of the donors applied high-throughput TCR beta sequencing to assess whether each TCR beta V gene segment acted as functional or pseudogenic. To study patterns of TCR occurrence, a later analysis re-analyzed previously published TCR beta repertoires from 500 to 850 donors and added high-resolution HLA genotyping. In a later genetic analysis, genome-wide SNP genotypes for about 60% of the 666 donors were used, and that subset was treated as a discovery cohort. The study combined high-throughput TCR immunosequencing, statistical association of individual TCRs with disease status, and machine learning to predict cytomegalovirus infection status. Of the 300 to 500 genotyped donors, over 80% were placed in the genetic ancestry cluster associated with self-reported Caucasian donors. Rather than using new phenotypic data, the later analysis identified candidate immune exposures from TCR beta sequences and from how often those sequences occurred across donors. The study aimed to test whether signatures of past pathogen exposure could be identified by cataloging public T cell receptors. The study profiled the T cell repertoires of more than 500 subjects by immunosequencing and related them to cytomegalovirus serostatus. The number of typed donors differed by locus: about 629-640 for A, B, C, DRB1 and DQB1; about 520 for DQA1; roughly 600 for DPA1; and around 490 for DPB1. HLA typing included class I and class II loci at four-digit resolution. Because of strong linkage in the cohort, roughly five DR-DQ haplotypes were treated as single units for association and clustering. A separate validation cohort of roughly 120 different subjects was used in addition to the roughly 700-subject first cohort. Donor age, sex, ethnicity and CMV serostatus were collected together with the repertoire data. Every repertoire in the discovery cohort had been generated on one and the same sequencing platform. Overall study outcomes, separate from this receptor: The only immune exposure information available for the cohort was CMV serostatus. At a false discovery rate of 0.05, a later analysis linked under 20,000 TCR beta sequences to specific HLA alleles. Roughly uniform sequencing depth across donors was assumed in presence/absence analyses, although this assumption may not hold. In a later genetic analysis, fewer N-insertions in productive TCRs were reported among donors in an Asian-associated ancestry cluster than the approximately 710-donor mean. Only TCR beta chains were sequenced in this cohort, and the absence of alpha or paired-chain data limited detectable features. A further reported finding was that TCR beta sequences accurately predicted the HLA-A and HLA-B alleles for most subjects in the first cohort. Strong co-occurrence of HLA alleles, especially DR and DQ, made assigning TCR associations to individual alleles difficult. The study gave a list of over 150 TCR beta chains associated with cytomegalovirus. In a later analysis, the rate of TCR association differed among HLA loci, with DRB1 alleles having the most associated TCRs and HLA-C alleles having the fewest. Some IMGT-functional V segments, including TRBV6-2 and TRBV6-3, could not be distinguished by the 87-base-pair reads and were therefore excluded. Because counts were too low, 15 to 20 rarely observed V segments, including chromosome 9 orphons, were excluded from the earlier analysis of 587 of the donors. A cluster of highly shared sequence variants was judged likely to be a technical artifact of the sequencing pipeline. According to the authors, the approach could potentially be generalized to other disease states and immunological phenotypes. In vitro tests confirmed that a few of the cytomegalovirus-associated TCR beta chains recognize cytomegalovirus antigens. In a later analysis, several top co-occurrence clusters were reported to appear linked to parvovirus B19, influenza, CMV and Epstein-Barr virus. Because HLA typing was unavailable for some donors at each locus, only the typed subset was used in association tests. Most CMV-associated TCR beta chains appeared to be HLA-restricted in a later analysis, and the HLA associations seemed to be driven largely by CMV exposure. In a later genetic analysis, a missense DCLRE1C variant was associated with V-gene and J-gene trimming of TCR beta chains, and the association was replicated in an independent cohort. In a later analysis, HLA-associated TCR beta chains showed more clonal expansion and lower generation probabilities than non-associated chains that were equally common. Most TCR sequences were observed very rarely across donors, whereas some public TCRs were present in many individuals. An earlier analysis of approximately 590 of the donors showed that most TCR beta V segments appeared in productive rearrangements either about 90% or about 30% of the time, which broadly matched IMGT annotations. The classifier was reported to diagnose cytomegalovirus status with high specificity and sensitivity in both the original cohort and the validation cohort. Correlated functional status among segregating V segments might reflect linkage disequilibrium, but an unknown experimental factor could not be ruled out.

The library was obtained by the immunoSEQ multiplex PCR assay. For the multiplex PCR, a mixture combining 60 forward primers for TCR Vbeta segments and 13 reverse primers for TCR Jbeta segments was used. A multiplex PCR assay on genomic DNA amplified the CDR3 region of rearranged TCR beta genes. Amplified TCR beta libraries were sequenced as 87-base-pair reads on the Illumina HiSeq System. The study's processing was this. In a later analysis, roughly 80 million unique TCR beta chains were counted across the 690 or so repertoires, and roughly 11 million of these chains were shared by at least two donors. Raw reads were error-corrected and collapsed into unique sequences with a nearest-neighbor algorithm that merged closely related sequences to remove PCR and sequencing errors. To assign V, D and J gene segments, CDR3 sequences were aligned to IMGT reference sequences. For a sequence to be retained, a match of at least six nucleotides to both a V gene segment and a J gene segment was required. A rearrangement was called productive if the CDR3 had no stop codons and remained in frame with V and J, and every other rearrangement was called non-productive. Following IMGT convention, CDR3 was defined as the stretch from the second conserved V-encoded cysteine to the conserved J-encoded phenylalanine. In an earlier analysis of more than 550 of the donors, sequences lacking an unambiguous match to a single V gene segment were excluded. An earlier analysis of approximately 590 of the donors classified V segments as functional when productive rearrangements were above 56.7% and as segregating when the standard deviation between donors was above 5%. A statistical classification framework was built for diagnosing cytomegalovirus status from the catalog of TCR beta chain sequences. V and J gene assignment, in a later analysis, came from comparing TCR nucleotide sequences with IMGT/GENE-DB human TR gene sequences. The TCRdist pipeline was used in a later analysis to assign CDR3 sequences and most-parsimonious VDJ recombination scenarios. In a later analysis, each TCR beta chain was defined by its CDR3 amino acid sequence together with its V-gene family, and reads without a unique V-gene family were excluded. In a later analysis, approximately 590 highly shared, low-generation-probability nucleotide sequences were removed to address suspected cross-contamination and a sequencing artifact. In a later analysis, a clonal expansion index was calculated for each public chain from normalized within-repertoire ranks of inferred template counts. In a later analysis, generation probabilities were computed with a VDJ recombination model fitted to out-of-frame rearrangements, and the resulting probabilities were checked against IGoR. In a later analysis, TCR-TCR, TCR-HLA and TCR-CMV co-occurrence was scored with hypergeometric tests, and a repertoire-size bias correction was applied to TCR pairs. False discovery rates were estimated in a later analysis by permuting HLA or CMV assignments 20 times. In a later analysis, co-occurring TCRs were grouped using DBSCAN, and TCRdist sequence similarity was added for clustering within HLA-allele-positive subsets. Co-occurrence clustering excluded repertoires with fewer than 30,000 or more than 120,000 public chains, plus five with anomalous nucleotide sharing. TCRdb holds this immuneACCESS table with in-frame rearrangements only. Some clones are missing; in checked studies, unresolved V genes explain under half, and the rest has no known cause. V and J calls plus clone size are reproduced from that table; the DNA served to infer D and trimming. The sample data list about 140,000 clones, and around 83% of these were observed just once. The ten top clones hold more than 4% of the sample.

CDR1 and CDR2, per the germline V gene, are SGHDT and YYEEEE. The CDR3 runs 15 residues from the cysteine to the phenylalanine. The retained sequence is limited to the CDR3, 45 bases, with the frame set at the first base. V is reduced by 4 bases and J by 4 bases, leaving a spacing of 17 bases between them. Sequenced material: PBMCs. The V and J segments used are TRBV5-6 and TRBJ2-5; possibly the D gene is TRBD1, per 5 matching bases. The source of this sequence is a man aged 35 to 55 in good health and CMV-seropositive. The CDR3 region has the sequence CASSQSTDIGETQYF. At the DNA level, the sequence is TGTGCCAGCAGCCAATCTACGGACATCGGAGAGACCCAGTACTTC.